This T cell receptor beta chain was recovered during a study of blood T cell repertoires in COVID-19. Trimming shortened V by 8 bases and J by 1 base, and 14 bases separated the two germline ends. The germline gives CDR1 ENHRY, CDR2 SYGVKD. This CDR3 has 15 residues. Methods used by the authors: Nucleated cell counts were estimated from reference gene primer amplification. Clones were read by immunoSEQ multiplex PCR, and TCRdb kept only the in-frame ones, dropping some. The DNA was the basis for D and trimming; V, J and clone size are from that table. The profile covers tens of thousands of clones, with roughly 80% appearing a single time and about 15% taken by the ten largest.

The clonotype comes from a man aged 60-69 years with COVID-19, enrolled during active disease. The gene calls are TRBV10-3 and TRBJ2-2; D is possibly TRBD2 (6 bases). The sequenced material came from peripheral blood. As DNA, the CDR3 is TGTGCCATCCCCCGGGGGTCAGAGAACACCGGGGAGCTGTTTTTT. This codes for CAIPRGSENTGELFF.